The clone carrying this TCR beta chain was seen more than once but under ten times. Its specificity is not known. The data derive from a study of T-cell reconstitution after alpha-beta-depleted transplantation in children. J gave up 3 bases and V 2 bases, and 5 bases lay outside the gene matches. CDR3 length: 15 amino acids. The V gene's germline CDR1 is SGHRS and CDR2 YFSETQ. Findings and limits, study-wide: Surviving thymic progenitors and recipient T cells were the source of high TCRbeta diversity at day 60 in some patients. Reported findings indicate that, about two months after transplant, alpha-beta T cells came from several hundred expanded clones, which were derived from non-depleted graft cells. T-cell numbers and diversity, one year after transplant, stemmed largely from T cells that were newly produced.

A library of TCRbeta sequences, prepared with unique molecular identifiers, was generated. TCRdb re-derived calls from the PCR reads in MiXCR, one entry per CDR3 protein. Of 400,000 to 450,000 distinct CDR3 sequences detected, 43% appear once; the ten largest clones hold 27%. This clonotype was obtained from a girl aged 2-10 years with aplastic anemia, due to receive a stem cell transplant. This material consisted of PBMCs, taken before TCRalphabeta/CD19-depleted stem cell transplant. J is TRBJ2-7 and V is TRBV5-1, with TRBD2 identical over 10 bases. The chain's CDR3 is CASSFGLADYYEQYF. The CDR3 nucleotides are TGCGCCAGCAGCTTTGGACTAGCGGATTACTACGAGCAGTACTTC.